This entry features one T cell receptor beta chain sequence. The CDR3 sequence is 15 residues long. The germline V gene has CDR1 LNHDA and CDR2 SQIVND (reference sequence). With 3 bases removed from V and 1 base from J, the gap between germline ends came to 10 bases. Using immunoSEQ multiplex PCR, the repertoire was profiled, and TCRdb retains in-frame clones only, with some absent. Here the sample spans fewer than 250,000 clones, less than 90% being singletons. Ages ranged from about 18 to 89 years, with residence in about 23 US areas. Each participant's cohort was designated according to participant-reported clinical history. The sample belongs to a study of blood T cell repertoires in COVID-19. Whole-study context: Sites in the United States, Italy and Spain provided acute and convalescent COVID-19 samples. Nucleic acid was either cDNA or gDNA, and it came from T cells, B-cell-depleted T cells, or PBMCs.

The chain has TRBV19 and TRBJ1-3; D possibly corresponds to TRBD1 (6 bases). The sequence derives from a woman aged 40 to 49 who had recovered from COVID-19. Sequenced material: PBMCs or T cells enriched from blood (not recorded which). For the CDR3, the DNA is TGTGCCAGTAGTATCCTACAGGGATCTGGAAACACCATATATTTT. The encoded protein is CASSILQGSGNTIYF.